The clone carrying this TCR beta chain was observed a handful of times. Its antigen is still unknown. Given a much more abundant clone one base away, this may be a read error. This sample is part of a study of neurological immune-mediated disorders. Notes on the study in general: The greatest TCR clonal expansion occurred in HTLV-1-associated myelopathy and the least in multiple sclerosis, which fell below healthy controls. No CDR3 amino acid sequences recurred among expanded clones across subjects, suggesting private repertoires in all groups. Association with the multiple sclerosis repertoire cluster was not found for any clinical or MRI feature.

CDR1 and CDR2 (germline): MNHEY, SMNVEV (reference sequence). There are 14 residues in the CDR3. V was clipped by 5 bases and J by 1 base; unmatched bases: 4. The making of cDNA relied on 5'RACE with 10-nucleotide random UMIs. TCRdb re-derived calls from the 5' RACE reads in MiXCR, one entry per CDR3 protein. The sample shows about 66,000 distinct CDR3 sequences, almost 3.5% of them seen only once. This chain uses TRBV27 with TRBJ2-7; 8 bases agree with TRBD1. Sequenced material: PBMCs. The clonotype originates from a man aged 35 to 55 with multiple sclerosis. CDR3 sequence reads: CASSHRQGSYEQYF. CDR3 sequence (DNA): TGTGCCAGCAGTCACCGACAGGGGTCCTACGAGCAGTACTTC.